This T cell receptor (beta chain) was observed in a study of blood T cell repertoires in COVID-19. Study as a whole: Samples came from the United States, Italy and Spain, spanning acute and convalescent COVID-19. T cells, B-cell-depleted T cells, or PBMCs provided the cDNA or gDNA that served as material.

Germline lookup yields CDR1 ENHRY and CDR2 SYGVKD. The V and J ends lost 0 bases and 0 bases respectively, with 12 bases between them. The CDR3 extends over 17 amino acids. Authors' processing steps: Estimates of nucleated cell counts were drawn from the amplification of reference gene primers. Sequencing used immunoSEQ multiplex PCR; TCRdb keeps in-frame clones, though not all of them. V and J calls and clone size are given by that table; D and trimming were obtained from the DNA. The table lists about 64,000 clones, under 95% of them singletons. The TCR originated in a human donor in a cohort sampled during active COVID-19. V is TRBV10-3 and J is TRBJ1-3, with unresolved D. The material sequenced was peripheral blood. CDR3 coding DNA: TGTGCCATCAGTGAGTCGGTGGGCCTAAGCTCTGGAAACACCATATATTTT. Residues: CAISESVGLSSGNTIYF.